These 22 T cell receptor beta chains share one sample of origin, sequenced in a study of beta chain features in type 1 diabetes. Study-level points and caveats: Shorter TCRB CDR3s, moderately but significantly so, marked every one of the four CD4+ subsets in Type 1 diabetes patients.

For these receptors, no antigen is known. Investigators reverse transcribed all isolated RNA, so they sequenced expressed TCRB transcripts. Only in-frame clones appear in the TCRdb table, and some are missing; sequencing was by immunoSEQ multiplex PCR. The sample lists 30,000 or so clones, around 60% occurring once. Sequencing was done on a sample of Tregs from blood. The origin of the receptors is a woman aged 25 to 45 with type 1 diabetes.

The table lists this clone with a few counts. CDR3 amino acids: CASSFPSGRPYNEQFF. DNA of the CDR3: TGTGCCAGCAGCTTCCCTAGCGGGAGGCCCTACAATGAGCAGTTCTTC. The genes are TRBV11-2 and TRBJ2-1; 11 bases align to TRBD2. Germline values: CDR1 SGHAT, CDR2 FQNNGV. J gave up 2 bases and V 3 bases, and 3 bases lay outside the gene matches. The CDR3 consists of 16 residues.

The CDR3 nucleotides are TGTGCCAGCACGGACAGGGGGAGCTCCTACGAGCAGTACTTC. It translates to CASTDRGSSYEQYF. The chain uses TRBV5-4 and TRBJ2-7; 10 bases align to TRBD1. This CDR3 comprises 14 residues. Germline V gives CDR1 SGHNT, CDR2 YYREEE (reference sequence). V was clipped by 6 bases and J by 0 bases; unmatched bases: 3. The full variable domain, in which reference TRBV5-4 and TRBJ2-7 provide the parts outside the CDR3, is ETGVTQSPTHLIKTRGQQVTLRCSSQSGHNTVSWYQQALGQGPQFIFQYYREEENGRGNFPPRFSGLQFPNYSSELNVNALELDDSALYLCASTDRGSSYEQYFGPGTRLTVT.

The V and J genes are TRBV2 and TRBJ2-6; D is ambiguous. Trimming pared 6 bases from V and 0 bases from J, leaving 9 bases between. The CDR3 totals 15 residues. From germline, CDR1 is SNHLY and CDR2 FYNNEI. The CDR3 DNA is TGTGCCAGCAGGGTTACATCCTCTGGGGCCAACGTCCTGACTTTC. It specifies CASRVTSSGANVLTF.

V gene TRBV4-2 combines with J gene TRBJ2-1, with TRBD2 matching over 11 bases. CDR1 and CDR2 (germline): LGHNA, YNFKEQ. The V segment lost 0 bases and the J segment 11 bases; nucleotides outside the gene matches: 6. The CDR3 has 15 residues. As DNA, the CDR3 is TGTGCCAGCAGCCAAGATCGGGCTAGCGGGAGGAAGCAGTTCTTC. It specifies CASSQDRASGRKQFF.

The genes are TRBV7-9 and TRBJ2-7; TRBD1 agrees at 10 bases. Germline assignment: CDR1 SEHNR and CDR2 FQNEAQ (reference sequence). V was pared by 0 bases and J by 6 bases, with 8 bases of the junction left unmatched. The CDR3 is made up of 16 amino acids. CDR3 sequence reads: CASSLASGTGAREQYF. In nucleotides, the CDR3 is TGTGCCAGCAGCTTAGCCTCCGGGACAGGGGCGCGCGAGCAGTACTTC.

J is TRBJ1-5 and V is TRBV6-1; a weak D match, TRBD1 (5 bases). CDR3 length: 16 amino acids. Trimming took off 3 bases at V and 0 bases at J, with 12 bases between the two ends. Germline CDR1 MNHNS, CDR2 SASEGT. The DNA of the CDR3 is TGTGCCAGCAGTGAGAGGAGCAGGGATAGCAATCAGCCCCAGCATTTT. It encodes CASSERSRDSNQPQHF.

This chain joins TRBV6-6 and TRBJ1-4; D unresolved. Between the trimmed V and J ends, which lost 5 bases and 5 bases, there was a span of 12 bases. Germline assignment: CDR1 MNHNY and CDR2 SVGAGI (reference sequence). The CDR3 loop spans 14 amino acids. The DNA for the CDR3 is TGTGCCAGCAGTACCCGTGAGGTGAATGAAAAACTGTTTTTT. Its translation: CASSTREVNEKLFF.

The chain joins TRBV14 to TRBJ2-7, with D hard to call. V shed 5 bases and J shed 2 bases, with 13 bases lying between them. CDR3 length equals 14 residues. CDR1 and CDR2 (germline): SGHDN, FVKESK. CDR3 DNA: TGTGCCAGCAGCTTCTGGTCGAGGACCTACGAGCAGTACTTC. This gives the protein CASSFWSRTYEQYF.

This clone was detected a few times. V and J are TRBV30 and TRBJ2-1; TRBD2 might be the D (6 bases). Trimming cost V 2 bases and J 9 bases, with 17 bases left between them. Germline V gene data show CDR1 as GTSNPN and CDR2 as SVGIG (reference sequence). This CDR3 comprises 14 residues. The CDR3, as DNA: TGTGCCTGGAGTCCCCGGGACTCCCGAGGTGAGCAGTTCTTC. Its protein is CAWSPRDSRGEQFF.

This clone turned up a few times. This rearrangement joins TRBV30 to TRBJ2-2, with D possibly matching TRBD2 (5 bases). V was pared by 1 base and J by 1 base, with 10 bases between. This CDR3 has 15 amino acids. In germline, CDR1 is GTSNPN, CDR2 SVGIG (reference sequence). The CDR3 nucleotides are TGTGCCTGGAGTGGTGGACTCTTGAACACCGGGGAGCTGTTTTTT. It translates to CAWSGGLLNTGELFF.

The chain combines TRBV10-3 with TRBJ2-5; a weak D match, TRBD1 (6 bases). The germline CDR1 and CDR2 sequences are ENHRY and SYGVKD. This CDR3 contains 15 residues. Deletions cut 3 bases from V and 5 bases from J, with 16 bases between. The CDR3 DNA follows: TGTGCCATCAGTGACCCCGCAGGGGTTGTTGAGACCCAGTACTTC. This encodes CAISDPAGVVETQYF.

The chain combines TRBV18 with TRBJ2-7, with D possibly being TRBD1 (6 bases). V was clipped by 3 bases and J by 3 bases, with 9 bases between them. The length of the CDR3 is 13 residues. Germline lookup yields CDR1 KGHSH and CDR2 LQKENI. The CDR3 region is CASSPQGSYEQYF. The CDR3 nucleotides read TGTGCCAGCTCACCGCAGGGGAGCTACGAGCAGTACTTC.

The chain uses TRBV14 and TRBJ2-1; 7 bases are shared with TRBD2. CDR3 length: 18 amino acids. Trimming removed 4 bases from V and 2 bases from J; junction bases left unmatched: 14. Germline CDR1 and CDR2: SGHDN and FVKESK. The CDR3 reads CASSLLTWGGRPYNEQFF. DNA of the CDR3: TGTGCCAGCAGCCTCCTAACATGGGGCGGGAGACCCTACAATGAGCAGTTCTTC.

V gene TRBV7-9 combines with J gene TRBJ1-6, with TRBD1 as a possible D gene (6 bases). Per germline, CDR1 SEHNR and CDR2 FQNEAQ (reference sequence). V was cut by 4 bases and J by 7 bases, with 17 bases left in between. This CDR3 region has 16 residues. The CDR3 sequence: CASSSGQSGPNSPLHF. In DNA form, the CDR3 reads TGTGCCAGCAGCTCCGGACAGTCTGGTCCCAATTCACCCCTCCACTTT.

Only one count was recorded for this clone. The rearrangement links TRBV11-2 to TRBJ2-7; 11 bases map to TRBD1. CDR3 length: 15 residues. Germline CDR1 SGHAT, CDR2 FQNNGV. After removal of 5 bases from V and 4 bases from J, the junction contained 7 bases not matched to a gene. CDR3 DNA sequence: TGTGCCAGCAGCGTAGGGACAGGGGGGAATTACGAGCAGTACTTC. Its translation is CASSVGTGGNYEQYF. Based on the CDR3 plus reference TRBV11-2 and TRBJ2-7, the full variable domain is EAGVAQSPRYKIIEKRQSVAFWCNPISGHATLYWYQQILGQGPKLLIQFQNNGVVDDSQLPKDRFSAERLKGVDSTLKIQPAKLEDSAVYLCASSVGTGGNYEQYFGPGTRLTVT.

There are a few counts of this clone. The chain employs TRBV30 and TRBJ1-2; no firm D call. Germline V gene lookup returns CDR1 GTSNPN and CDR2 SVGIG (reference sequence). Trimming took 0 bases from V and 4 from J, leaving 15 bases between them. The CDR3 consists of 15 residues. The CDR3 loop is CAWSVAGSKVYGYTF. CDR3 in DNA: TGTGCCTGGAGTGTTGCGGGCAGTAAAGTCTATGGCTACACCTTC. Filled out from reference TRBV30 and TRBJ1-2, the complete variable domain reads SQTIHQWPATLVQPVGSPLSLECTVEGTSNPNLYWYRQAAGRGLQLLFYSVGIGQISSEVPQNLSASRPQDRQFILSSKKLLLSDSGFYLCAWSVAGSKVYGYTFGSGTRLTVV.

V and J are TRBV28 and TRBJ1-2; tentative D call: TRBD1 (6 bases). The CDR3 spans 14 residues. Germline assignment: CDR1 MDHEN and CDR2 SYDVKM. The V end was cut by 6 bases, the J end by 0 bases, with 11 bases between. CDR3 coding DNA: TGTGCCAGCAGACCGACAGGAACTAACTATGGCTACACCTTC. Amino acid sequence: CASRPTGTNYGYTF.

V usage is TRBV18 and J usage is TRBJ2-2, with a weak D call TRBD1 (6 bases). Germline V gene sequence: CDR1 KGHSH, CDR2 LQKENI. The V gene lost 0 bases and the J gene lost 0 bases, with 11 bases spanning the gap. This CDR3 comprises 17 residues. The CDR3 coding sequence is TGTGCCAGCTCACCACCAGGTACAGGGACGAACACCGGGGAGCTGTTTTTT. As protein: CASSPPGTGTNTGELFF.

CDR3 bases: TGTGCCAGCATCCCCCTAGCGAACACCGGGGAGCTGTTTTTT. The encoded protein is CASIPLANTGELFF. The rearrangement joins TRBV6-1 to TRBJ2-2; D is unclear. The V end lost 7 bases, the J end lost 0 bases, and 9 bases lay between the germline ends. There are 14 residues in the CDR3. CDR1 MNHNS and CDR2 SASEGT come from the germline V gene.

This chain joins TRBV7-9 and TRBJ2-2; D perhaps matches TRBD1 (5 bases). CDR3 size: 15 residues. The germline gives CDR1 SEHNR, CDR2 FQNEAQ (reference sequence). Trimming removed 2 bases from V and 6 bases from J, with 13 bases in between. The CDR3 nucleotides read TGTGCCAGCAGCTTAATCCAGGGTGGAGCCGGGGAGCTGTTTTTT. Protein sequence: CASSLIQGGAGELFF.

This chain connects TRBV5-1 to TRBJ2-3; D is possibly TRBD2 (6 bases). CDR1 SGHRS and CDR2 YFSETQ come from the germline V gene. This CDR3 comprises 15 residues. V lost 5 bases and J 5 bases, leaving 18 bases between the germline ends. In DNA, the CDR3 is TGCGCCAGCAGACACGACGGGAGATCCGGAGATACGCAGTATTTT. Protein sequence: CASRHDGRSGDTQYF.

The chain uses TRBV5-1 and TRBJ2-7; 8 bases are shared with TRBD1. The V and J ends lost 1 base and 2 bases, in that order; junction bases with no gene match: 11. The germline V gene encodes CDR1 SGHRS and CDR2 YFSETQ. The CDR3 sequence is 17 residues long. In nucleotides, the CDR3 is TGCGCCAGCAGCTTGACCCCCCCCGGGACAGGCGCCTACGAGCAGTACTTC. Amino acid sequence: CASSLTPPGTGAYEQYF.